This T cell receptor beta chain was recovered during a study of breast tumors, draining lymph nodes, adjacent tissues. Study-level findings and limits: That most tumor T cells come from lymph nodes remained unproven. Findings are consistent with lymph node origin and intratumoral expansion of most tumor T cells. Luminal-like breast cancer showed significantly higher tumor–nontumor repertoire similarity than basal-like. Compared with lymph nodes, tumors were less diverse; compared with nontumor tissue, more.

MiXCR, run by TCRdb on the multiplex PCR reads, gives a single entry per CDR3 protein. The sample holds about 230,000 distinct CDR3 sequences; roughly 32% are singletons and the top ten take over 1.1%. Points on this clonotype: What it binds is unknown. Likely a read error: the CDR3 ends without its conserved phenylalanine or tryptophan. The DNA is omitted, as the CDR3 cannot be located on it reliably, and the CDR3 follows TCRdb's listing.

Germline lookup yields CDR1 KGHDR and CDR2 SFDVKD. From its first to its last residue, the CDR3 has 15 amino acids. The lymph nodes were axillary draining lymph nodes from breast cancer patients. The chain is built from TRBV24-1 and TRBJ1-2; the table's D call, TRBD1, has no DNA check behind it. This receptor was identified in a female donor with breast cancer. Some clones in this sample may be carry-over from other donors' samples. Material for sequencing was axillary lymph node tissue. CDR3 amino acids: CATSDGTGTAYCYPL.